This entry lists 28 T cell receptor beta chains sequenced from one sample in a study of T-cell reconstitution after alpha-beta-depleted transplantation in children. Molecular barcoding with unique molecular identifiers was used for the TCRbeta library. Via MiXCR, TCRdb re-called the PCR reads, giving one row per CDR3 protein. The table shows 250,000 to 300,000 distinct CDR3 sequences, with 9.9% occurring only once. The input for sequencing was PBMCs from the stem cell graft donor, taken from the stem cell graft. Every receptor here comes from a human donor who donated a stem cell graft to a child with SCID.

Ten or more counts support this clonotype. The V gene is TRBV9, the J gene TRBJ2-3, with TRBD2 as a possible D gene (7 bases). The germline V gene has CDR1 SGDLS and CDR2 YYNGEE. The V gene lost 4 bases and the J gene lost 5 bases, with 17 bases spanning the gap. The CDR3 loop spans 15 amino acids. CDR3 region: CASSIMGGQQDTQYF. CDR3 in DNA: TGTGCCAGCAGCATCATGGGGGGGCAGCAAGATACGCAGTATTTT.

At least ten counts were recorded for this clonotype. The chain couples TRBV7-9 to TRBJ2-5; D ambiguous. CDR3 length: 12 amino acids. V shed 6 bases and J shed 7 bases, with 12 bases lying between them. Germline V gives CDR1 SEHNR, CDR2 FQNEAQ (reference sequence). In nucleotides, the CDR3 is TGTGCCAGCAGTCCCCCCTTTTCGACCCAGTACTTC. Translating it yields CASSPPFSTQYF.

This clonotype appeared a few times. The V gene is TRBV29-1, the J gene TRBJ1-5; 9 positions agree with TRBD1. V gave up 6 bases and J gave up 2 bases; unmatched junction bases: 2. The CDR3 runs to 13 residues. The germline V gene encodes CDR1 SQVTM and CDR2 ANQGSEA. CDR3 region: CSVGDRGNQPQHF. The CDR3 DNA reads TGCAGCGTGGGGGACAGGGGCAATCAGCCCCAGCATTTT.

This clonotype was picked up a small number of times. The gene calls are TRBV2 and TRBJ2-1; no definite D call. Germline CDR1 and CDR2: SNHLY and FYNNEI. The CDR3 length is 11 residues. V lost 0 bases and J lost 15, with 9 bases in between. The CDR3 region is CASSEAPDPFF. The CDR3 DNA is TGTGCCAGCAGTGAAGCGCCCGATCCGTTCTTC.

V and J are TRBV5-1 and TRBJ2-3; TRBD2 aligns across 10 bases. The CDR3 contains 15 residues. In germline, CDR1 is SGHRS, CDR2 YFSETQ. With V trimmed by 5 bases and J by 6 bases, 9 bases remained unmatched. CDR3 in amino acids: CASSTTSGRPDTQYF. CDR3 DNA: TGCGCCAGCAGTACGACTAGCGGGCGGCCGGATACGCAGTATTTT.

The V and J genes are TRBV6-2 or TRBV6-3 and TRBJ1-5, with D possibly TRBD1 on 6 matching bases. Germline assignment: CDR1 MNHEY and CDR2 SVGEGT. The CDR3 covers 16 residues. The V gene lost 5 bases and the J gene lost 0 bases, with 14 bases spanning the gap. CDR3 protein: CASSRGQSYSNQPQHF. CDR3 DNA: TGTGCCAGCAGTCGAGGACAGTCTTATAGCAATCAGCCCCAGCATTTT.

This clonotype was counted many times. The chain employs TRBV12-3 or TRBV12-4 and TRBJ1-2, with D possibly TRBD1 on 6 matching bases. CDR3 length equals 14 residues. The V end was cut by 5 bases, the J end by 8 bases, with 18 bases between. The CDR3 bases are TGTGCCAGCAGTCCGCGAACAGGGTTTGGAGGCTACACCTTC. As protein: CASSPRTGFGGYTF.

This clonotype was counted many times. The V gene is TRBV6-1, the J gene TRBJ1-1; no definite D call. Germline loops: CDR1 MNHNS, CDR2 SASEGT. Trimming cost V 6 bases and J 4 bases, with 21 bases left between them. The CDR3 has 16 amino acids. In DNA, the CDR3 is TGTGCCAGCAGCCCTGAGGTTGTGCGAGGTCCCACTGAAGCTTTCTTT. This gives the protein CASSPEVVRGPTEAFF.

The V gene is TRBV11-2, the J gene TRBJ2-1; D call uncertain. Germline values: CDR1 SGHAT, CDR2 FQNNGV. The germline V and J ends were trimmed by 5 bases and 4 bases, with 15 bases remaining between them. The CDR3 extends over 15 amino acids. CDR3 nucleotide sequence: TGTGCCAGCAGCCCCGGAACAGAATTTTACAATGAGCAGTTCTTC. This sequence encodes CASSPGTEFYNEQFF.

The genes are TRBV24-1 and TRBJ2-2; D not certain. CDR1 KGHDR and CDR2 SFDVKD come from the germline V gene. Trimming cost V 3 bases and J 1 base, with 2 bases left between them. The CDR3 runs to 13 residues. Written as DNA, the CDR3 is TGTGCCACCAGTGATCAGAACACCGGGGAGCTGTTTTTT. It yields the protein CATSDQNTGELFF.

The chain uses TRBV2 and TRBJ1-2; TRBD1 might be the D (5 bases). The V gene's germline CDR1 is SNHLY and CDR2 FYNNEI. V was pared by 7 bases and J by 0 bases, with 12 bases between. This CDR3 region has 14 residues. The CDR3 protein is CASTRDRANYGYTF. CDR3 sequence (DNA): TGTGCCAGCACCCGGGACCGAGCTAACTATGGCTACACCTTC.

This clonotype was counted at least ten times. This chain joins TRBV10-3 and TRBJ2-3, with 9 bases identical to TRBD1. Germline assignment: CDR1 ENHRY and CDR2 SYGVKD. This CDR3 has 15 amino acids. The V gene end was trimmed by 10 bases and the J gene end by 2 bases; junction bases not matched to a gene: 10. The chain's CDR3 is CATKGDRVDTDTQYF. The CDR3 nucleotides are TGTGCCACCAAGGGGGACAGGGTAGACACAGATACGCAGTATTTT.

This clonotype showed up just a few times. This chain joins TRBV6-5 and TRBJ1-6, with 7 nucleotides matching TRBD1. Germline V gene lookup returns CDR1 MNHEY and CDR2 SVGAGI. The junction had 9 bases not matched to a gene; V was cut back by 6 bases and J by 7 bases. The CDR3 extends over 15 amino acids. The CDR3 coding sequence is TGTGCCAGCAGGGCCCGACAGGGTATCAATTCACCCCTCCACTTT. It codes for CASRARQGINSPLHF.

The sample holds a few counts of this clonotype. The rearrangement links TRBV16 to TRBJ2-7, with TRBD1 as a possible D gene (6 bases). The germline gives CDR1 KGHSY, CDR2 FQNENV. The CDR3 length is 16 residues. Trimming took 4 bases from V and 0 from J, leaving 16 bases between them. The CDR3 nucleotides read TGTGCCAGCAGCCTGGGACACCTAATGAGCTCCTACGAGCAGTACTTC. It yields the protein CASSLGHLMSSYEQYF.

On this clonotype: This CDR3 fails to terminate in the conserved phenylalanine or tryptophan, so it likely reflects a read error. The chain recombines TRBV9 with TRBJ2-5; TRBD1 might be the D (6 bases). V was pared by 2 bases and J by 2 bases, with 10 bases between. This CDR3 is built from 14 residues. Per germline, CDR1 SGDLS and CDR2 YYNGEE. CDR3 DNA: TGTGCCAGCAGCGTTGGGGGCCCTCAAGAGACCCAGTACCTC. This codes for CASSVGGPQETQYL.

The genes are TRBV12-3 or TRBV12-4 and TRBJ1-6; maybe TRBD1 (5 bases). V lost 7 bases, J lost 6 bases, and 19 bases lay in between. CDR3 length: 16 amino acids. DNA for the CDR3: TGTGCCAGCAAGACCGCGATGGGACCGACTAATTCACCCCTCCACTTT. It yields the protein CASKTAMGPTNSPLHF.

At least ten counts were recorded for this clonotype. The chain links TRBV29-1 to TRBJ1-5; TRBD1 aligns across 7 bases. With V trimmed by 4 bases and J by 6 bases, 0 bases remained unmatched. CDR1 and CDR2 from the germline V gene are SQVTM and ANQGSEA. The CDR3 has 11 amino acids. DNA for the CDR3: TGCAGCGTTGGACAGGGTCAGCCCCAGCATTTT. Translated: CSVGQGQPQHF.

This clonotype was counted many times. The V gene is TRBV12-3 or TRBV12-4, the J gene TRBJ1-3, with D hard to call. Deletions cut 4 bases from V and 0 bases from J, with 4 bases between. This CDR3 contains 13 residues. For the CDR3, the DNA is TGTGCCAGCAGTTACAGCTCTGGAAACACCATATATTTT. This encodes CASSYSSGNTIYF.

This chain uses TRBV3-1 with TRBJ1-6, with D possibly matching TRBD1 (6 bases). Trimming left V 11 bases short and J 8 bases short, with 25 bases between. The CDR3 is 16 amino acids. CDR1 and CDR2 from the germline V gene are LGHDT and YNNKEL (reference sequence). The CDR3 sequence: CAFCTTPGTTDSPLHF. CDR3 DNA sequence: TGTGCCTTCTGTACCACCCCCGGGACAACAGATTCACCCCTCCACTTT.

This clonotype was seen at least ten times. The genes are TRBV3-1 and TRBJ2-1, with D possibly matching TRBD2 (7 bases). This CDR3 region has 14 residues. With 6 bases removed from V and 6 bases from J, the gap between germline ends came to 15 bases. CDR1 is LGHDT and CDR2 is YNNKEL in the germline V gene (reference sequence). Here the CDR3 reads CASRGGAPINEQFF. CDR3 nucleotide sequence: TGTGCCAGCAGGGGGGGGGCCCCGATCAATGAGCAGTTCTTC.

This clonotype was recorded at least ten times. This chain links TRBV11-3 with TRBJ2-1; D is unclear. The CDR3 is 11 residues long. V was cut by 5 bases and J by 10 bases, with 9 bases left in between. Germline assignment: CDR1 SGHNT and CDR2 YENEEA. CDR3 sequence reads: CASSLRGEQFF. CDR3 DNA: TGTGCCAGCAGCCTCCGTGGGGAGCAGTTCTTC.

This clonotype was detected ten times or more. The V gene is TRBV29-1, the J gene TRBJ2-2; 9 bases line up with TRBD1. The germline CDR1 and CDR2 sequences are SQVTM and ANQGSEA. With V trimmed by 5 bases and J by 6 bases, 13 bases remained unmatched. The CDR3 contains 16 residues. CDR3 protein: CSVKDGTGFSSGELFF. The CDR3, as DNA: TGCAGCGTTAAGGATGGGACAGGGTTTTCTTCCGGGGAGCTGTTTTTT.

The chain has TRBV5-1 and TRBJ2-3; D possibly corresponds to TRBD1 (6 bases). V lost 6 bases and J lost 4, with 6 bases in between. The CDR3 is 11 amino acids. Germline CDR1 reads SGHRS; CDR2 reads YFSETQ. CDR3 coding DNA: TGCGCCAGCAAGGGGGCAGATACGCAGTATTTT. Translated: CASKGADTQYF.

This clonotype was detected once. A read error may be the cause here, since a much bigger clone is one base away. V gene TRBV14 combines with J gene TRBJ2-3; D uncertain. V was clipped by 2 bases and J by 2 bases, with 2 bases between them. The CDR3 is made up of 12 amino acids. Germline CDR1 reads SGHDN; CDR2 reads FVKESK. As DNA, the CDR3 is TGTGCCAGCAGCCAAACCACAGATACGCAGTATTTT. It yields the protein CASSQTTDTQYF.

This chain links TRBV7-2 with TRBJ2-7; D not resolved. Germline assignment: CDR1 SGHTA and CDR2 FQGNSA. CDR3 length: 12 amino acids. Trimming pared 1 base from V and 6 bases from J, leaving 7 bases between. The CDR3 protein is CASSLGWAEQYF. The CDR3 coding sequence is TGTGCCAGCAGCTTAGGTTGGGCCGAGCAGTACTTC.

This clonotype came up a few times. The V and J genes are TRBV5-1 and TRBJ2-1; D not resolved. Trimming shortened V by 4 bases and J by 3 bases, and 11 bases separated the two germline ends. CDR3 length: 14 amino acids. Germline V gives CDR1 SGHRS, CDR2 YFSETQ. The CDR3 spells CASSPSQIYNEQFF. The DNA for the CDR3 is TGCGCCAGCAGCCCTTCCCAAATCTACAATGAGCAGTTCTTC.

This clonotype was observed many times. The chain couples TRBV6-2 or TRBV6-3 to TRBJ2-4, with 10 bases that match TRBD2. The CDR3 extends over 16 amino acids. Germline V CDR1 and CDR2: MNHEY, SVGEGT. J gave up 3 bases and V 5 bases, and 7 bases lay outside the gene matches. This chain's CDR3 is CASSPSRTSGKNIQYF. CDR3 sequence (DNA): TGTGCCAGCAGTCCTTCCCGGACTAGCGGCAAAAACATTCAGTACTTC.

The chain carries TRBV20-1 and TRBJ2-1; TRBD1 matches 7 bases. The germline CDR1 and CDR2 sequences are DFQATT and SNEGSKA (reference sequence). With 5 bases clipped from V and 7 bases from J, the junction kept 14 bases outside the gene matches. CDR3 length: 15 amino acids. CDR3 sequence reads: CSAGIGTAIGNEQFF. The CDR3 bases are TGCAGTGCTGGCATAGGGACAGCGATAGGGAATGAGCAGTTCTTC.